This TCR beta chain was identified in a study of cytotoxic CD8 clonotypes in ibrutinib-treated CLL. As for the study in general: Response specimens were obtained following a median treatment duration of roughly 12 months, with a range of 6 to 36.

Comments on this clone: Antigen: not known.

Data came from immunoSEQ multiplex PCR; TCRdb stores just in-frame clones and leaves some out. The sample has about 270,000 clones; less than 85% are singletons. The study's findings and limits: T-cell clonality at baseline went above that of age-matched healthy donors and rose and fell with circulating CD8+ T-cell counts. Treatment saw public clonotypes, which were uncommon, either contract or stay stable.

The TCR originated in a human donor with chronic lymphocytic leukemia. The specimen was PBMCs, collected at disease progression, from a patient treated with ibrutinib.

CDR3 sequence reads: CASSYAVGVTYNEQFF. In DNA form, the CDR3 reads TGTGCCAGCAGTTACGCGGTCGGCGTTACCTACAATGAGCAGTTCTTC. The chain links TRBV6-5 to TRBJ2-1; D is uncertain. The CDR3 consists of 16 residues. The germline V gene encodes CDR1 MNHEY and CDR2 SVGAGI. Trimming removed 2 bases from V and 2 bases from J, with 13 bases in between.